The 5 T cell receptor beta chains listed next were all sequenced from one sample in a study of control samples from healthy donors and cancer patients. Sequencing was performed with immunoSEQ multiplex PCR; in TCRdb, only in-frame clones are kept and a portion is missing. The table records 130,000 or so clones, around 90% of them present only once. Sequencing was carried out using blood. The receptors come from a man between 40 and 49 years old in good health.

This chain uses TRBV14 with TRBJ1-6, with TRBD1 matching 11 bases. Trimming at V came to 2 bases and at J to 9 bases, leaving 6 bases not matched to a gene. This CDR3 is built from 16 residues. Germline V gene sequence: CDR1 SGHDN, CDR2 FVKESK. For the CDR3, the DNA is TGTGCCAGCAGCCAAAGGACAGGGGGCCGTAGTTCACCCCTCCACTTT. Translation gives CASSQRTGGRSSPLHF.

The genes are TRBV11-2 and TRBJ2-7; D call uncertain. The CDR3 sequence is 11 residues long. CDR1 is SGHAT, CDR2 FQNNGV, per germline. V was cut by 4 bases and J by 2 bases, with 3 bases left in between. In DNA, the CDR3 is TGTGCCAGCAGCTCAGCCTACGAGCAGTACTTC. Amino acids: CASSSAYEQYF.

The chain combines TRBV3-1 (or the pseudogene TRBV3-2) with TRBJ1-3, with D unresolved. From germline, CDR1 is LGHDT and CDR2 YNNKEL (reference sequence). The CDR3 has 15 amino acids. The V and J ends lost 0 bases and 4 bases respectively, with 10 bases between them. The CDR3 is CASSQEYRGGNTIYF. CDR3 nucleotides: TGTGCCAGCAGCCAAGAGTACCGAGGAGGAAACACCATATATTTT.

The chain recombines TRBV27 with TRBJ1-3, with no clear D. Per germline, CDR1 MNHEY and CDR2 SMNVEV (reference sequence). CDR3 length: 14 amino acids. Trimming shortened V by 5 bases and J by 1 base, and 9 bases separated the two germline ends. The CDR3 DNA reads TGTGCCAGCAGTGAAGGACTGTCTGGAAACACCATATATTTT. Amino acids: CASSEGLSGNTIYF.

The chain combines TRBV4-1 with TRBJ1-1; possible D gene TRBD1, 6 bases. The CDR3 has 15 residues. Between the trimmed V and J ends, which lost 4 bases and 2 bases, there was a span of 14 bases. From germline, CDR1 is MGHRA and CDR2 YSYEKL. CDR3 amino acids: CASSRADSTNTEAFF. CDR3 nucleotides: TGCGCCAGCAGCCGCGCGGACAGCACCAACACTGAAGCTTTCTTT.